Listed here are 22 T cell receptor beta chains from one sample, sequenced in a study of blood T cell repertoires in COVID-19. Some clones are missing from TCRdb's copy, which holds only in-frame ones; the method was immunoSEQ multiplex PCR. The sample lists around 82,000 clones; about 86% were seen once. The sequenced sample was peripheral blood. These receptors came from a man aged 80 or over with COVID-19, enrolled during active disease.

The chain combines TRBV4-2 with TRBJ1-4, with D possibly TRBD1 on 5 matching bases. Looked up from germline, CDR1 is LGHNA and CDR2 is YNFKEQ. The CDR3 has 15 amino acids. Trimming shortened V by 4 bases and J by 8 bases, and 17 bases separated the two germline ends. The CDR3 bases are TGTGCCAGCAGCCTCCAGCCCTCCGGGGGAGAAAAACTGTTTTTT. Translating gives CASSLQPSGGEKLFF.

The chain uses TRBV5-5 and TRBJ2-7; a possible D gene is TRBD2 (5 bases). Germline V gene sequence: CDR1 SGHKS, CDR2 YYEKEE (reference sequence). The CDR3 length is 13 residues. V was trimmed by 5 bases and J by 2 bases, leaving 11 bases between them. The CDR3 DNA sequence: TGTGCCAGCAGTCCGGGGTTGACCTACGAGCAGTACTTC. Translating gives CASSPGLTYEQYF.

The chain carries TRBV28 and TRBJ1-4; D is perhaps TRBD1 (5 bases). Germline V lookup: CDR1 MDHEN, CDR2 SYDVKM. The V gene lost 6 bases and the J gene lost 3 bases, with 17 bases spanning the gap. The CDR3 sequence is 16 residues long. For the CDR3, the DNA is TGTGCCAGCAGCAGTCCTACCAGGGCGGCTAATGAAAAACTGTTTTTT. This translates into CASSSPTRAANEKLFF.

The chain employs TRBV3-1 (or the pseudogene TRBV3-2) and TRBJ2-5; 9 bases align to TRBD2. The V segment lost 4 bases and the J segment 5 bases; nucleotides outside the gene matches: 8. The CDR3 has 15 residues. Germline CDR1 LGHDT, CDR2 YNNKEL (reference sequence). CDR3 amino acids: CASSLSSGVDETQYF. DNA of the CDR3: TGTGCCAGCAGCCTCTCTAGCGGGGTGGATGAGACCCAGTACTTC.

V is TRBV6-2 or TRBV6-3 and J is TRBJ1-1; TRBD1 matches 7 bases. Germline CDR1 MNHEY, CDR2 SVGEGT. V lost 5 bases to trimming and J lost 1 base; unmatched junction nucleotides: 7. The CDR3 loop spans 15 amino acids. This CDR3 is CASSMAGTANTEAFF. DNA of the CDR3: TGTGCCAGCAGTATGGCCGGGACAGCGAACACTGAAGCTTTCTTT.

V is TRBV19 and J is TRBJ1-1, with D perhaps TRBD1 (5 bases). The CDR3 loop spans 14 amino acids. Trimming stripped 2 bases from V and 6 bases from J, with 13 bases between. Germline CDR1 and CDR2: LNHDA and SQIVND (reference sequence). The DNA of the CDR3 is TGTGCCAGTAGTATAAGGGGCAGGGAACCTGAAGCTTTCTTT. This sequence encodes CASSIRGREPEAFF.

The rearrangement links TRBV7-8 to TRBJ1-6; 8 nucleotides line up with TRBD1. V shed 3 bases and J 0 bases; nucleotides not matched to a gene: 7. Germline CDR1 and CDR2: SGHVS and FQNEAQ. The CDR3 is 18 amino acids. The CDR3 DNA reads as TGTGCCAGCAGCTTCCCGGGACAGGCGAGCTCCTATAATTCACCCCTCCACTTT. Translating it yields CASSFPGQASSYNSPLHF.

This clone was recorded a few times. The chain has TRBV5-1 and TRBJ2-7; D gene ambiguous. The germline V gene encodes CDR1 SGHRS and CDR2 YFSETQ. Between the trimmed V and J ends, which lost 4 bases and 2 bases, there was a span of 10 bases. The CDR3 covers 13 residues. The CDR3 here is CASSLNSPYEQYF. Written as DNA, the CDR3 is TGCGCCAGCAGCCTCAACAGTCCCTACGAGCAGTACTTC. Full variable domain (outside the CDR3, taken from reference TRBV5-1 and TRBJ2-7): KAGVTQTPRYLIKTRGQQVTLSCSPISGHRSVSWYQQTPGQGLQFLFEYFSETQRNKGNFPGRFSGRQFSNSRSEMNVSTLELGDSALYLCASSLNSPYEQYFGPGTRLTVT.

This clone has a single count. The rearrangement joins TRBV6-2 or TRBV6-3 to TRBJ1-5, with TRBD1 matching 7 bases. Trimming cost V 6 bases and J 4 bases; bases outside gene matches: 6. Germline loops: CDR1 MNHEY, CDR2 SVGEGT. This CDR3 is 14 amino acids long. CDR3 sequence (DNA): TGTGCCAGCAGCCGACAGGGTGCAAATCAGCCCCAGCATTTT. Encoded protein: CASSRQGANQPQHF.

The chain is built from TRBV2 and TRBJ1-1; D possibly corresponds to TRBD1 (6 bases). CDR3 length: 13 amino acids. Trimming cost V 4 bases and J 6 bases, with 12 bases left between them. CDR1 is SNHLY, CDR2 FYNNEI, per germline. CDR3 nucleotides: TGTGCCAGCAGTGGCATTGAGGGGGCTGAAGCTTTCTTT. Translated, it gives CASSGIEGAEAFF.

The chain couples TRBV7-2 to TRBJ1-1; D is uncertain. The CDR3 totals 15 residues. The germline CDR1 and CDR2 sequences are SGHTA and FQGNSA. V lost 2 bases and J lost 0, with 10 bases in between. The DNA of the CDR3 is TGTGCCAGCAGCTTAAATGCGGGTCTGAACACTGAAGCTTTCTTT. It specifies CASSLNAGLNTEAFF.

The V and J genes are TRBV9 and TRBJ2-2, with 12 bases fitting TRBD2. CDR1 is SGDLS and CDR2 is YYNGEE in the germline V gene. The CDR3 sequence is 16 residues long. The J segment lost 8 bases and the V segment lost 0 bases, leaving 5 bases of the junction unmatched. The CDR3 DNA reads TGTGCCAGCAGCGTAGTGGCTAGCGGGAGGGGAGGGGAGCTGTTTTTT. Its protein is CASSVVASGRGGELFF.

The CDR3 coding sequence is TGTGCCAGCAGTTGGGGACAAGAAGCTTTCTTT. Its protein product is CASSWGQEAFF. The chain uses TRBV6-5 and TRBJ1-1; D is perhaps TRBD1 (6 bases). V gave up 4 bases and J gave up 8 bases, with 8 bases separating them. This CDR3 region has 11 residues. Germline-derived CDR1 and CDR2 are MNHEY and SVGAGI.

The chain employs TRBV28 and TRBJ2-7, with a tentative D call TRBD2 (6 bases). This CDR3 region has 15 residues. The V gene lost 5 bases and the J gene lost 5 bases, with 19 bases spanning the gap. In germline, CDR1 is MDHEN, CDR2 SYDVKM. CDR3 sequence: CASSPGSVGGNEQYF. CDR3 coding DNA: TGTGCCAGCAGTCCCGGGTCCGTTGGAGGGAACGAGCAGTACTTC.

V is TRBV5-1 and J is TRBJ1-2; the match to TRBD1 covers 8 bases. The V gene end was trimmed by 0 bases and the J gene end by 2 bases; junction bases not matched to a gene: 3. Germline loops: CDR1 SGHRS, CDR2 YFSETQ. The CDR3 consists of 15 residues. CDR3 residues: CASSLVWTGNYGYTF. The CDR3 DNA follows: TGCGCCAGCAGCTTGGTGTGGACAGGGAACTATGGCTACACCTTC. Full variable domain (remainder filled in from reference TRBV5-1 and TRBJ1-2): KAGVTQTPRYLIKTRGQQVTLSCSPISGHRSVSWYQQTPGQGLQFLFEYFSETQRNKGNFPGRFSGRQFSNSRSEMNVSTLELGDSALYLCASSLVWTGNYGYTFGSGTRLTVV.

The CDR3 protein is CASTRQVNEKLFF. For the CDR3, the DNA is TGTGCCAGCACGAGACAGGTTAATGAAAAACTGTTTTTT. The chain joins TRBV2 to TRBJ1-4, with D tentatively TRBD1 (6 bases). V gave up 7 bases and J gave up 4 bases, with 10 bases separating them. In germline, CDR1 is SNHLY, CDR2 FYNNEI. This CDR3 is 13 amino acids long.

The V gene is TRBV2, the J gene TRBJ2-3; D call uncertain. The V and J ends lost 1 base and 10 bases respectively, with 15 bases between them. Germline CDR1 reads SNHLY; CDR2 reads FYNNEI. The CDR3 totals 14 residues. The CDR3 nucleotides are TGTGCCAGCAGTGAAGACTTGCTAGACGTCGCGCAGTATTTT. Its translation is CASSEDLLDVAQYF. The complete variable domain, with remaining parts taken from reference TRBV2 and TRBJ2-3, reads EPEVTQTPSHQVTQMGQEVILRCVPISNHLYFYWYRQILGQKVEFLVSFYNNEISEKSEIFDDQFSVERPDGSNFTLKIRSTKLEDSAMYFCASSEDLLDVAQYFGPGTRLTVL.

The chain is built from TRBV10-2 and TRBJ1-5; 7 nucleotides match TRBD1. Germline V gives CDR1 WSHSY, CDR2 SAAADI. The trim removed 4 bases at V and 8 bases at J, leaving 2 bases unmatched. The CDR3 runs 12 residues. Written as DNA, the CDR3 is TGCGCCAGCAGTGGACAGGGCGAGCCCCAGCATTTT. It translates to CASSGQGEPQHF.

This chain connects TRBV19 to TRBJ1-2; weak D call: TRBD1 (6 bases). The V and J ends lost 3 bases and 4 bases respectively, with 15 bases between them. The CDR3 covers 15 residues. CDR1 is LNHDA, CDR2 SQIVND, per germline (reference sequence). The CDR3 sequence is CASSIFDRPFYGYTF. The CDR3 nucleotides are TGTGCCAGTAGTATCTTTGACAGGCCCTTCTATGGCTACACCTTC.

Concerning this clone itself: Other DNA sequences within the sample encode an identical CDR3. The rearrangement links TRBV6-5 to TRBJ2-7, with a weak D call TRBD1 (6 bases). CDR1 is MNHEY and CDR2 is SVGAGI in the germline V gene. V was clipped by 6 bases and J by 0 bases, with 9 bases between them. CDR3 length: 13 amino acids. The CDR3 nucleotides read TGTGCCAGCAGCCGGGACATCTCCTACGAGCAGTACTTC. It codes for CASSRDISYEQYF.

This clone was seen just once. V usage is TRBV16 and J usage is TRBJ1-5; D is uncertain. This CDR3 comprises 16 residues. Germline lookup yields CDR1 KGHSY and CDR2 FQNENV. The V end was cut by 4 bases, the J end by 0 bases, with 13 bases between. In nucleotides, the CDR3 is TGTGCCAGCAGCCTTCCGAGGGTTGATAGCAATCAGCCCCAGCATTTT. Its translation is CASSLPRVDSNQPQHF.

This chain uses TRBV7-8 with TRBJ2-3; D is possibly TRBD2 (6 bases). Trimming removed 4 bases from V and 2 bases from J, with 16 bases in between. Looked up from germline, CDR1 is SGHVS and CDR2 is FQNEAQ. CDR3 length equals 16 residues. The CDR3 nucleotides are TGTGCCAGCAGCTGGGTGCGGGATTCTAACACAGATACGCAGTATTTT. Translation: CASSWVRDSNTDTQYF.